Listed here is a single TCR beta chain. Its antigen is undetermined. The table came from immunoSEQ multiplex PCR; TCRdb's copy has only in-frame clones and leaves some out. The data contain about 47,000 clones, approximately 74% of them singletons. This sample was taken from a study of memory CD4+ T cells and cytomegalovirus serostatus. In the study overall: Healthy Belgian adult donors included roughly ten CMV-positive and some 24 CMV-negative people. General study points: Suggested: most of the CMV-linked TCR signature lies in CD4+ memory cells.

Single viable CD3+CD4+CD8-CD45RO+ cells were sorted as the memory CD4+ T cells. CMV serostatus came from serum IgG against pp150, pp28, p38, p52. V lost 3 bases and J lost 2, with 13 bases in between. The CDR3 is 15 residues long. Germline values: CDR1 LGHNA, CDR2 YNFKEQ. The receptor comes from an adult in good health and CMV-seropositive. The chain uses TRBV4-2 and TRBJ1-1; TRBD1 is a possible D gene (5 bases). Sequencing input: memory CD4+ T cells from blood. This CDR3 reads CASSQRGGLNTEAFF. DNA for the CDR3: TGTGCCAGCAGCCAGAGGGGTGGATTAAACACTGAAGCTTTCTTT.